This T cell receptor beta chain is drawn from a study of T cell responses to AZD1222 COVID-19 vaccine. Study-wide results and limits: Across spike, vaccine-associated CD4 TCRs were found, dominant at 160-218 and 743-854.

This clone was found a few times. Antigen unknown. Germline V gives CDR1 SGHDN, CDR2 FVKESK. The CDR3 length is 14 residues. Between the trimmed V and J ends, which lost 3 bases and 7 bases, there was a span of 16 bases. Clones were read by immunoSEQ multiplex PCR, and TCRdb kept only the in-frame ones, dropping some. The repertoire holds roughly 35,000 clones, with around 88% as singletons. The chain links TRBV14 to TRBJ2-7; D is perhaps TRBD1 or TRBD2 (5 bases each). The receptor's source is an adult in good health. The sample consisted of peripheral blood, taken on day 0 of AZD1222 vaccination. CDR3 sequence: CASSQTGTTGEQYF. CDR3 in DNA: TGTGCCAGCAGCCAGACCGGGACGACGGGGGAGCAGTACTTC.